Sequencing of this TCR beta chain was carried out in a study of cytomegalovirus exposure and HLA in healthy donors (dated by TCRdb to about 2017). Turning to the overall study: An earlier analysis of several hundred of the donors reported 250 to 300 Gb of sequence data and 95 million to 120 million unique TCR beta sequences obtained from roughly 170 million T cells. Alongside the repertoire data, information on donor age, sex, ethnicity and CMV serostatus was compiled. HLA typing covered class I and class II loci at four-digit resolution. Besides the first cohort of approximately 710 subjects, a separate validation cohort made up of roughly 120 different subjects was used. A later genetic analysis used genome-wide SNP genotypes for about 55% of the 666 donors, treating that subset as a discovery cohort. All discovery cohort repertoires had been generated using a single sequencing platform. A later analysis re-analyzed previously published TCR beta repertoires from 666 donors and added high-resolution HLA genotyping to study TCR occurrence patterns. An earlier analysis of fewer than 750 of the donors used high-throughput TCR beta sequencing to judge whether each TCR beta V gene segment behaved as functional or pseudogenic. On average, 235,054 unique TCR beta nucleotide sequences were sequenced per donor among several hundred genotyped donors of the cohort, with approximately 18% of those sequences being non-productive. The study combined high-throughput TCR immunosequencing, statistical association of individual TCRs with disease status, and machine learning to predict cytomegalovirus infection status. Among the roughly 370 genotyped donors, approximately 77% belonged to the genetic ancestry cluster associated with self-reported Caucasian donors. Rather than using new phenotypic data, the later analysis identified candidate immune exposures from TCR beta sequences and from how often those sequences occurred across donors. Five DR-DQ haplotypes were treated as single units for association and clustering because of strong linkage in the cohort. Using immunosequencing, the study profiled T cell repertoires from fewer than 850 subjects and related those repertoires to cytomegalovirus serostatus. An early release covering 500 to 750 HLA-typed donors comprised approximately 300 gigabases of sequencing data and around 80 million unique TCR sequences. Typing coverage varied by locus: about 629-640 donors for A, B, C, DRB1 and DQB1; about 520 for DQA1; 606 for DPA1; 400 to 480 for DPB1. The study was designed to test whether signatures of past pathogen exposure could be identified by cataloging public T cell receptors. Paper-wide results and their limitations: A total of roughly 160 TCR beta chains were listed by the study as associated with cytomegalovirus. While some public TCRs were present in many individuals, most TCR sequences turned up only very rarely across donors. Three of the identified cytomegalovirus-associated TCR beta chains were confirmed in vitro to be specific for cytomegalovirus antigens. This cohort had only TCR beta chains sequenced, and the lack of alpha or paired-chain data limited which features could be detected. Because counts were too low, about 18 rarely observed V segments, including chromosome 9 orphons, were left out of the earlier analysis of some 600 of the donors. Linkage disequilibrium might explain the correlated functional status among segregating V segments, but an unknown experimental factor could not be ruled out. For the cohort, immune exposure information was limited to CMV serostatus. A later analysis reported that several top co-occurrence clusters appeared linked to parvovirus B19, influenza, CMV and Epstein-Barr virus. The sequencing pipeline was judged likely to have produced a cluster of highly shared sequence variants as a technical artifact. A further reported finding was that TCR beta sequences accurately predicted the HLA-A and HLA-B alleles for most subjects in the first cohort. Compared with the roughly 720-donor mean, donors in an Asian-associated ancestry cluster had fewer N-insertions in productive TCRs, according to a later genetic analysis. An earlier analysis of approximately 530 of the donors showed that most TCR beta V segments appeared in productive rearrangements either about 90% or about 30% of the time, which broadly matched IMGT annotations. When HLA alleles, especially DR and DQ, strongly co-occurred, TCR associations were difficult to assign to individual alleles. An association between a missense DCLRE1C variant and V-gene and J-gene trimming of TCR beta chains was found in a later genetic analysis and replicated in an independent cohort. A later analysis found that HLA-associated TCR beta chains were more clonally expanded and had lower generation probabilities than equally common non-associated chains. The classifier was reported to diagnose cytomegalovirus status with high specificity and sensitivity in both the original cohort and the validation cohort. At a false discovery rate of 0.05, a later analysis linked under 20,000 TCR beta sequences to specific HLA alleles. Because some donors lacked HLA typing at each locus, the association tests relied only on the typed subset. Presence/absence analyses assumed roughly uniform sequencing depth across donors, an assumption that may not hold. According to a later analysis, most CMV-associated TCR beta chains appeared to be HLA-restricted, and the HLA associations seemed to be driven largely by CMV exposure. The authors suggested that the approach could potentially be generalized to other disease states and immunological phenotypes. According to a later analysis, TCR association rates differed among HLA loci, with DRB1 alleles showing the most associated TCRs and HLA-C alleles showing the fewest. Some IMGT-functional V segments, including TRBV6-2 and TRBV6-3, could not be told apart with the 87-base-pair reads, so those segments were excluded.

In the case of this clone: This clone's antigen is unknown. Per-nucleotide qualities are absent, and no much larger clonotype sits a single base away.

The cohort consisted of 600 to 700 healthy bone marrow donors. All cohort members were sampled while nominally healthy, although unrecorded immune exposures were likely present. The donor tested CMV seropositive, placing the donor among the roughly 270 seropositive members of the cohort. Each donor provided a peripheral blood sample, and peripheral blood mononuclear cells were used for TCR beta sequencing. Genomic DNA extraction from the blood cell samples was performed with the Qiagen DNeasy Blood Extraction Kit. V is pruned by 4 bases and J by 6 bases, leaving 13 bases of the junction without a gene match. Based on the germline V gene, the CDR1 and CDR2 sequences are KGHSH and LQKENI. The CDR3 runs 16 residues from the cysteine to the phenylalanine. This entry keeps only the CDR3 DNA: 48 bases, framed from base 1. Receptors were amplified or captured by the immunoSEQ multiplex PCR assay. For the multiplex PCR, a mixture combining 60 forward primers for TCR Vbeta segments and 13 reverse primers for TCR Jbeta segments was used. The CDR3 region of rearranged TCR beta genes was amplified from genomic DNA with a multiplex PCR assay. The amplified TCR beta libraries were sequenced on the Illumina HiSeq System as 87-base-pair reads. Per the original workflow: Across the 640 or so repertoires, a later analysis counted 80 million or so unique TCR beta chains, approximately 10 million of which were shared by at least two donors. Raw reads were error-corrected and collapsed into unique sequences with a nearest-neighbor algorithm that merged closely related sequences to remove PCR and sequencing errors. Alignment of CDR3 sequences to IMGT reference sequences was used to assign V, D and J gene segments. For a sequence to be retained, at least a six-nucleotide match to both a V gene segment and a J gene segment was required. A rearrangement counted as productive if the CDR3 had no stop codons and remained in frame with V and J, and every other rearrangement counted as non-productive. CDR3 was defined according to IMGT convention as the region running from the second conserved V-encoded cysteine to the conserved J-encoded phenylalanine. The earlier analysis of around 640 of the donors excluded sequences that lacked an unambiguous match to a single V gene segment. In an earlier analysis of 587 of the donors, V segments were called functional above 56.7% productive rearrangements and were called segregating when the between-donor standard deviation exceeded 5%. A statistical classification framework was built to diagnose cytomegalovirus status from the catalog of TCR beta chain sequences. A later analysis assigned V and J genes by comparing TCR nucleotide sequences with IMGT/GENE-DB human TR gene sequences. The TCRdist pipeline was used in a later analysis to assign CDR3 sequences and most-parsimonious VDJ recombination scenarios. In a later analysis, each TCR beta chain was defined by its CDR3 amino acid sequence together with its V-gene family, and reads lacking a unique V-gene family were excluded. In a later analysis, nearly 600 highly shared, low-generation-probability nucleotide sequences were removed to address suspected cross-contamination and a sequencing artifact. In a later analysis, a clonal expansion index was calculated for each public chain from normalized within-repertoire ranks of inferred template counts. Generation probabilities in a later analysis came from a VDJ recombination model fitted to out-of-frame rearrangements, and those results were checked against IGoR. In a later analysis, hypergeometric tests were used to score TCR-TCR, TCR-HLA and TCR-CMV co-occurrence, with a repertoire-size bias correction applied to TCR pairs. A later analysis estimated false discovery rates by permuting HLA or CMV assignments 20 times. In a later analysis, co-occurring TCRs were grouped with DBSCAN, and TCRdist sequence similarity was added when clustering was performed within HLA-allele-positive subsets. For co-occurrence clustering, repertoires with fewer than 30,000 or more than 120,000 public chains were excluded, along with 5 or 6 repertoires with anomalous nucleotide sharing. The clones in this table, taken by TCRdb from immuneACCESS, are in-frame only. Not every clone is retained; where verified, under half of the shortfall comes from an unresolved V gene, and the cause of the rest is unknown. V, J and clone size derive from that table, while D and trimming were established from the DNA sequence. The sample includes 150,000 or so clones, with nearly 70% observed a single time. Of the sample, around 9.3% falls within the top ten clones.

The chain uses TRBV18 and TRBJ2-7, and 9 bases in between align with TRBD1. The sequence came from a man in his thirties or forties in good health and CMV-seropositive. Sample: PBMCs. The DNA reads TGTGCCAGCTCACAACTACCGGGACAGGGTAAGGGCGAGCAGTACTTC. This is translated as CASSQLPGQGKGEQYF. The reference TRBV18 and TRBJ2-7 proteins fill in what lies around the CDR3, so the full variable domain reads NAGVMQNPRHLVRRRGQEARLRCSPMKGHSHVYWYRQLPEEGLKFMVYLQKENIIDESGMPKERFSAEFPKEGPSILRIQQVVRGDSAAYFCASSQLPGQGKGEQYFGPGTRLTVT.